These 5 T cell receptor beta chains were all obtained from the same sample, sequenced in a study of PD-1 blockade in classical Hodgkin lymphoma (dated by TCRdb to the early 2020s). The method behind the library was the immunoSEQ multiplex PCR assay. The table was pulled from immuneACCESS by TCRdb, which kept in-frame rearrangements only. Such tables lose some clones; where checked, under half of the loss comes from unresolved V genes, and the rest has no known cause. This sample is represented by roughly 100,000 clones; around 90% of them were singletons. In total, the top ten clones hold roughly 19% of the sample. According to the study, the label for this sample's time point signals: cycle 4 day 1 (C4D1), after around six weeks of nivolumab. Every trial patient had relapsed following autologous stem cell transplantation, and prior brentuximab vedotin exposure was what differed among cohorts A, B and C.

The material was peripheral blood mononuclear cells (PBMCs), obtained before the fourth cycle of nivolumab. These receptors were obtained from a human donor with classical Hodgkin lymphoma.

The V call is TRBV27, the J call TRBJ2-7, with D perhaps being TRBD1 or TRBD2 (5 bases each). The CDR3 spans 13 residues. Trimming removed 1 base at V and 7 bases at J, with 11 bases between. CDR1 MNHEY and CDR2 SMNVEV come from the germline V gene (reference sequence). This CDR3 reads CASSLWGLGEQYF. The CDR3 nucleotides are TGTGCCAGCAGTTTATGGGGGTTGGGGGAGCAGTACTTC.

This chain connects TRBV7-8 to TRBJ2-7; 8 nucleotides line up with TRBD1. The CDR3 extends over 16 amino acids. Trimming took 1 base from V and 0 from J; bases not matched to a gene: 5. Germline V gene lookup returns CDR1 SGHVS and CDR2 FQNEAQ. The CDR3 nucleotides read TGTGCCAGCAGCTTAGGGACAGGGTTGAGCTCCTACGAGCAGTACTTC. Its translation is CASSLGTGLSSYEQYF.

The CDR3 DNA sequence: TGTGCCAGCAGTGGCCGACAGGGGCAATACTATGGCTACACCTTC. Encoded protein: CASSGRQGQYYGYTF. This rearrangement joins TRBV6-1 to TRBJ1-2; 8 bases are a match to TRBD1. The CDR3 extends over 15 amino acids. The germline V gene encodes CDR1 MNHNS and CDR2 SASEGT. After removal of 4 bases from V and 3 bases from J, the junction contained 7 bases not matched to a gene.

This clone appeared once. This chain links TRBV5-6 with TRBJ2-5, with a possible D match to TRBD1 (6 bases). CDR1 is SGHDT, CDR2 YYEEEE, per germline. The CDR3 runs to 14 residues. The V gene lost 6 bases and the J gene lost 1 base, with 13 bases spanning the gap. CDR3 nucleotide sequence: TGTGCCAGCAACTTAGGGGGTTTCCAAGAGACCCAGTACTTC. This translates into CASNLGGFQETQYF.

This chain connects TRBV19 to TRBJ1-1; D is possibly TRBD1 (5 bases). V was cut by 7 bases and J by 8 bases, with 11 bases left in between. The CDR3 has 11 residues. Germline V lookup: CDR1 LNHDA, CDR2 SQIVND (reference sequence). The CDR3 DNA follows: TGTGCCAGTATGGGGGTGAGAGAAGCTTTCTTT. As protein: CASMGVREAFF.